This TCR beta chain was sequenced in a study of OX40 agonist ivuxolimab in advanced cancers. About the study: The diagnoses of dose-escalation patients were hepatocellular carcinoma, melanoma, renal cell or head and neck cancer. Among those enrolled, mean age was 60 years (range about 23 to 90) and 82.7% were male. Partial responses occurred in Three dose-escalation patients, one with hepatocellular carcinoma and two with cutaneous melanoma.

Trimming took 5 bases from V and 8 from J, leaving 9 bases between them. The length of the CDR3 is 11 residues. Germline V gene lookup returns CDR1 MDHEN and CDR2 SYDVKM. Study findings and constraints: In the 0.1 to 3.0 mg/kg range, CD4+ and CD8+ blood T cells had expanded clonally by week 6.

The sample holds a few counts of this clone. What it recognizes is unknown. The table came from immunoSEQ multiplex PCR; TCRdb's copy has only in-frame clones and leaves some out. The repertoire consists of roughly 60,000 clones, with about 90% occurring once and the leading ten covering 14% to 15%. This receptor was taken from an adult with an advanced solid tumor such as melanoma, head and neck, liver or kidney cancer. The starting material was CD4+ or CD8+ T cells sorted from blood, obtained in a trial of the OX40 agonist ivuxolimab. This chain uses TRBV28 with TRBJ1-2; D remains ambiguous. The CDR3 is CASSTARGYTF. In DNA form, the CDR3 reads TGTGCCAGCAGTACCGCCAGGGGCTACACCTTC.